The source of this T cell receptor beta chain is a study of a mutant IDH1 vaccine in newly diagnosed glioma. Time point denoted: week 5, during vaccination. Vaccination comprised doses that each held 300 ug of mutant IDH1 20-mer peptide, plus topical imiquimod. TCRdb's copy holds only in-frame clones and misses some; the assay was immunoSEQ multiplex PCR. The sample holds roughly 72,000 clones, about 91% seen once. The CDR3 length is 13 residues. CDR1 is KGHSH and CDR2 is LQKENI in the germline V gene. Trimming removed 5 bases from V and 4 bases from J; junction bases left unmatched: 3. On this clone: What it binds is not known.

The chain employs TRBV18 and TRBJ2-7; 9 bases match TRBD1. The sample in question was PBMCs, obtained from a glioma patient whose treatment included an IDH1 peptide vaccine. The clonotype was recovered from a woman between 50 and 59 years old with glioma. CDR3 protein: CASSADRGYEQYF. The CDR3 coding sequence is TGTGCCAGCTCAGCGGACAGGGGTTACGAGCAGTACTTC. The full variable domain, in which reference TRBV18 and TRBJ2-7 provide the parts outside the CDR3, is NAGVMQNPRHLVRRRGQEARLRCSPMKGHSHVYWYRQLPEEGLKFMVYLQKENIIDESGMPKERFSAEFPKEGPSILRIQQVVRGDSAAYFCASSADRGYEQYFGPGTRLTVT.